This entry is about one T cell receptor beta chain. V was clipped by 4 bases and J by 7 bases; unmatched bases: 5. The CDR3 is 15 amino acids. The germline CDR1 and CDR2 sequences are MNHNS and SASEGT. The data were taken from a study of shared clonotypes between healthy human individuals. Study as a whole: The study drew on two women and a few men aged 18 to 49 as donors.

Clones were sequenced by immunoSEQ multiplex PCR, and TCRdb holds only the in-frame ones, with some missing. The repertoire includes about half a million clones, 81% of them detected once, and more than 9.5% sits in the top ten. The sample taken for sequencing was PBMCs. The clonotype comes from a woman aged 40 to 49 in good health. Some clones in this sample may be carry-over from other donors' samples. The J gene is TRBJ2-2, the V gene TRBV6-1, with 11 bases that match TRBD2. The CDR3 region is CASSGLAGGHGELFF. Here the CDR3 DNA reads TGTGCCAGCAGTGGCCTAGCGGGAGGACACGGGGAGCTGTTTTTT.